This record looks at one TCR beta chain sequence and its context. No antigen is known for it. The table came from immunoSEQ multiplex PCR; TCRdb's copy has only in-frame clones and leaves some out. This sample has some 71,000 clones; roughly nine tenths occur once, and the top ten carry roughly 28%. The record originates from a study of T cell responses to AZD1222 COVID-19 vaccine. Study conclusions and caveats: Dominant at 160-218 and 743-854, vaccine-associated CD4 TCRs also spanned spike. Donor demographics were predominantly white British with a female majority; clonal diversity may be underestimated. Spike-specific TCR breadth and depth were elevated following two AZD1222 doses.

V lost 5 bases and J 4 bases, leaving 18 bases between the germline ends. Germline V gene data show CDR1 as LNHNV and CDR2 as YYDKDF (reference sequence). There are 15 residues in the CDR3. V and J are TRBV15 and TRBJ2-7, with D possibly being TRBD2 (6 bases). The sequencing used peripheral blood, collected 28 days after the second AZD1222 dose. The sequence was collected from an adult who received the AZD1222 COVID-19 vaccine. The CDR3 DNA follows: TGTGCCACCAGCGAATGGGGGGTAAAAGCTTACGAGCAGTACTTC. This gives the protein CATSEWGVKAYEQYF.